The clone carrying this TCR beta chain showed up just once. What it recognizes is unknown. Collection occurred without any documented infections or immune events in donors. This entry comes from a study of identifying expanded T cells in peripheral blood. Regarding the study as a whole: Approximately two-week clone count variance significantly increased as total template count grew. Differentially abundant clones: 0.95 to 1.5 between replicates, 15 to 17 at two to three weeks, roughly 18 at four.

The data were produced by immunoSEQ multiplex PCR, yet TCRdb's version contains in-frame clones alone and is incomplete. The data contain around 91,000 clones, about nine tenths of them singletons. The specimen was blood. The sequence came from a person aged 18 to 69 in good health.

The CDR3 spells CASSLLTLGQGKNIQYF. The DNA for the CDR3 is TGTGCCAGCAGTTTACTAACTTTGGGACAGGGGAAAAACATTCAGTACTTC. The chain has TRBV27 and TRBJ2-4; 10 bases are a match to TRBD1. J lost 4 bases, V lost 2 bases, and 8 bases had no gene match. The CDR3 is made up of 17 amino acids. The germline gives CDR1 MNHEY, CDR2 SMNVEV (reference sequence).